The present T cell receptor (beta chain) was sequenced within a study of T-cell memory formation after mild COVID-19. The overall study: Clustering of TCRs was largely donor specific. General study results and limits: Nothing confirmed that second-wave clones peaking on day 37 were specific for SARS-CoV-2. Chiefly within CM and EM were the contracting CD4+ clones; CD8+ ones were within EMRA. While clones contracting from day 15 to 85 were balanced between CD4 and CD8, later expanders leaned CD4+.

Notes on this clonotype: Its target is not known.

MiXCR, applied by TCRdb to the 5' RACE reads, yields one record per CDR3 protein. The table has 130,000 to 150,000 distinct CDR3 sequences, approximately 5.7% seen once. This receptor was obtained from an adult woman who had mild COVID-19 (a few samples of this study predate the infection). Cell type and time point are not known. Sequencing used PBMCs or a T cell subset sorted from them (not recorded which).

CDR3 in amino acids: CASSSPGGRTEAFF. Here the CDR3 DNA reads TGTGCCAGCAGCAGCCCGGGGGGCAGGACTGAAGCTTTCTTT. The rearrangement joins TRBV3-1 to TRBJ1-1; tentative D call: TRBD1 (6 bases). CDR3 length equals 14 residues. V shed 5 bases and J shed 5 bases, with 15 bases lying between them. CDR1 is LGHDT, CDR2 YNNKEL, per germline (reference sequence).